The rows below give T cell receptor beta chains drawn from one sample of a study of blood T cells in healthy people across ages. Via MiXCR, TCRdb re-called the 5' RACE reads, giving one row per CDR3 protein. This table holds roughly 1,100,000 distinct CDR3 sequences, 20% to 25% found once. These same data were also listed under a study on T cells of mothers and their children.

The source material was blood. The source is a girl under 10 years old in good health. Each CDR3 is given with its conserved first and last residue. D genes are given only for firm matches. Clone size is given for some rows only: seen once, a few or many times, or a class if the clone is expanded.

TRBJ1-2,once,TRBV29-1,NA,TGCAGCGTTGAGGCGGGGATGGGCTATGGCTACACCTTC,CSVEAGMGYGYTF
TRBJ2-1,NA,TRBV3-1,TRBD2,TGTGCCAGCAGCCAAGGTCAGCGGGAGAGTCTCTACAATGAGCAGTTCTTC,CASSQGQRESLYNEQFF
TRBJ1-4,NA,TRBV6-6,TRBD1,TGTGCCAGCAGTTCCGACAGGGTCCATGGAGCCAATGAAAAACTGTTTTTT,CASSSDRVHGANEKLFF
TRBJ1-1,few,TRBV19,NA,TGTGCCAGTCAATTACAGGGATTAGGGAACACTGAAGCTTTCTTT,CASQLQGLGNTEAFF
TRBJ1-3,NA,TRBV14,NA,TGTGCCAGCAGCCCCACGCCCTCTGGAAACACCATATATTTT,CASSPTPSGNTIYF
TRBJ2-3,few,TRBV29-1,NA,TGCAGCGTTGAATTGATTACTAGCACAGATACGCAGTATTTT,CSVELITSTDTQYF
TRBJ1-2,NA,TRBV6-6,NA,TGTGCCAGCAGTTATAGTTCAGTTAACTATGGCTACACCTTC,CASSYSSVNYGYTF
TRBJ2-7,NA,TRBV7-3,TRBD1,TGTGCCAGCAGCTTATCAGGGACAGGAAGGGAGCAGTACTTC,CASSLSGTGREQYF
TRBJ2-1,few,TRBV9,NA,TGTGCCAGCAGCGTAGCAATAGGAGGGAATGAGCAGTTCTTC,CASSVAIGGNEQFF
TRBJ2-1,NA,TRBV6-6,NA,TGTGCCAGCAGTTACTCGAATCTAGAATTTAAGTTCTTC,CASSYSNLEFKFF
TRBJ2-3,NA,TRBV6-5,TRBD2,TGTGCCAGCAGTTATGGGAGGACTAGCGGGACAGATACGCAGTATTTT,CASSYGRTSGTDTQYF
TRBJ2-5,few,TRBV6-2/TRBV6-3,NA,TGCGCCAGCAAAACGGACCCGAAAGAGACCCAGTACTTC,CASKTDPKETQYF
TRBJ2-1,few,TRBV29-1,NA,TGCAGCGTTGAGGGCCGGAATGAGCAGTTCTTC,CSVEGRNEQFF
TRBJ1-4,NA,TRBV11-3,TRBD1,TGTGCCAGCAGCTTTTCTTCCGGGACAGGGATCGTCGGGCATGAAAAACTGTTTTTT,CASSFSSGTGIVGHEKLFF
TRBJ1-2,few,TRBV27,NA,TGTGCCAGCAATTTTAATGAGGGTGAATATGGCTACACCTTC,CASNFNEGEYGYTF
TRBJ2-5,few,TRBV3-1,TRBD1,TGTGCCAGCAGCCAATGGGACAGAGAGACCCAGTACTTC,CASSQWDRETQYF
TRBJ2-2,NA,TRBV29-1,TRBD1,TGCAGCTTCCGCAGGACAGGGGCGAACACCGGGGAGCTGTTTTTT,CSFRRTGANTGELFF
TRBJ2-1,few,TRBV4-2,TRBD2,TGTGCCAGCAGCCAAGGACCCAGCGGGGGGCTCGATGAGCAGTTCTTC,CASSQGPSGGLDEQFF
TRBJ2-7,few,TRBV7-2,NA,TGTGCCAGCAGCTTACGGAATCCCTACGAGCAGTACTTC,CASSLRNPYEQYF
TRBJ2-2,NA,TRBV27,NA,TGTGCCAGCAGTTTTAGGCCCCTGGGCACCGGGGAGCTGTTTTTT,CASSFRPLGTGELFF
TRBJ2-2,NA,TRBV20-1,TRBD1,TGCAGTGCTAGAGATTCCCTGGCGACAGGGGCCGGGGAGCTGTTTTTT,CSARDSLATGAGELFF
TRBJ2-5,NA,TRBV5-1,NA,TGCGCCAGCAGCCTCGGGACTGACACCCAGACCCAGTACTTC,CASSLGTDTQTQYF
TRBJ1-5,once,TRBV25-1,NA,TGTGCCAGCAGTGATAGAATCAATCAGCCCCAGCATTTT,CASSDRINQPQHF
TRBJ2-3,few,TRBV19,NA,TGTGCCAGTAGTATAGATAAGATAAATACGCAGTATTTT,CASSIDKINTQYF
TRBJ1-4,NA,TRBV6-5,NA,TGTGCCGGCAGCTGGAGTAGGACTAATGAAAAACTGTTTTTT,CAGSWSRTNEKLFF
TRBJ1-1,few,TRBV7-9,NA,TGTGCCAGCAGCTTAGGGTCGGAGGGAGAAGCTTTCTTT,CASSLGSEGEAFF
TRBJ1-5,few,TRBV29-1,NA,TGCAGCGTAGAGACAGCCGTAAATCAGCCCCAGCATTTT,CSVETAVNQPQHF
TRBJ2-4,many,TRBV28,NA,TGTGCCAGCAATCCCGAGGGGAGGGCCAAAAACATTCAGTACTTC,CASNPEGRAKNIQYF
TRBJ2-1,NA,TRBV28,NA,TGTGCCAGCAGTTTGCGAAATTACAATAAGCAGTTCTTC,CASSLRNYNKQFF
TRBJ2-7,once,TRBV19,NA,TGTGCCAGTAGTGTCTCGGGACACAGCGACTACGAGCAGTACTTC,CASSVSGHSDYEQYF
TRBJ2-1,NA,TRBV18,NA,TGTGCCAGCTCACCACCGGGATCGTCACCGTTCTTC,CASSPPGSSPFF
TRBJ1-4,NA,TRBV7-2,TRBD1,TGTGCCAGCAGCTTAGCGTTAGACAGGGGTGTTGGAAAACTGTTTTTT,CASSLALDRGVGKLFF
TRBJ1-1,NA,TRBV5-1,NA,TGCGCCAGCAGCCCGGAGGAAGCTTTCTTT,CASSPEEAFF
TRBJ2-5,NA,TRBV29-1,NA,TGCAGCGTTGGGCGTCTACTTGACCAAGAGACCCAGTACTTC,CSVGRLLDQETQYF
TRBJ2-1,few,TRBV7-3,NA,TGTGCCAGCAGCTTAACCGGCCTAGGGAATGAGCAGTTCTTC,CASSLTGLGNEQFF
TRBJ2-7,NA,TRBV27,TRBD1,TGTGCCACCCACAGCGGGACAGGGAATTCCTACGAGCAGTACTTC,CATHSGTGNSYEQYF
TRBJ1-2,NA,TRBV6-5,NA,TGTGCCAGCAGGGTTTCATGGGGGGAGACTGGCTACACCTTC,CASRVSWGETGYTF
TRBJ2-7,few,TRBV7-9,NA,TGTGCCAGCAGCCGGGTGGCATCGCCGGGAGAGCAGTACTTC,CASSRVASPGEQYF
TRBJ2-5,NA,TRBV18,NA,TGTGCCAGCTCACCGGGGCAACAGCACCAAGAGACCCAGTACTTC,CASSPGQQHQETQYF
TRBJ2-5,few,TRBV4-1,TRBD1,TGCGCCAGCAGCCAAGTCTTTCCCGGGACAGGGGGGGAAGAGACCCAGTACTTC,CASSQVFPGTGGEETQYF
TRBJ2-7,few,TRBV12-3/TRBV12-4,TRBD2,TGTGCCAGCAGTCGACTAGCGGGAGGAGAGTACGAGCAGTACTTC,CASSRLAGGEYEQYF
TRBJ1-3,few,TRBV10-3,NA,TGTGCCATCAGCGACACGCGGAGCTCTGGAAACACCATATATTTT,CAISDTRSSGNTIYF
TRBJ2-4,NA,TRBV12-3/TRBV12-4,NA,TGTGCCAGCAGCGAACTCAGGGGTGCCAAAAACATTCAGTACTTC,CASSELRGAKNIQYF
TRBJ2-7,NA,TRBV27,NA,TGTGCCAGCAGTCCCTTAGGGTTTTACCCCTTCTACGAGCAGTACTTC,CASSPLGFYPFYEQYF
TRBJ1-1,NA,TRBV5-1,TRBD1,TGCGCCAGCAGCTTGGCCTGGGGGACAGTAGGAACTGAAGCTTTCTTT,CASSLAWGTVGTEAFF
TRBJ2-1,NA,TRBV3-1,NA,TGCGCCAGCAGCCAAGTGGCCCAACCGGGGGACCATGAGCAGTTCTTC,CASSQVAQPGDHEQFF
TRBJ2-3,NA,TRBV29-1,NA,TGCAGCGTGGAAACAGGGAGCCCCCCACAGTATTTT,CSVETGSPPQYF
TRBJ2-5,NA,TRBV9,NA,TGTGCCAGCAGCGTAGAGGGCCTCGAAGAGACCCAGTACTTC,CASSVEGLEETQYF
TRBJ2-3,once,TRBV4-1,NA,TGCGCCAGCAGCCCCCTTGACGGGTTCACAGATACGCAGTATTTT,CASSPLDGFTDTQYF
TRBJ2-7,few,TRBV9,NA,TGTGCCAGCAGCGTAGAGGACAGAGGTCGCGAGCAGTACTTC,CASSVEDRGREQYF
TRBJ2-1,NA,TRBV12-3/TRBV12-4,NA,TGTGCCAGCAACTGGGATCCGGGTGAGCAGTTCTTC,CASNWDPGEQFF